The 17 T cell receptor beta chains below all came from one sample that was sequenced in a study. Produced via immunoSEQ multiplex PCR; TCRdb's table is partial and in-frame only. The table shows approximately 50,000 clones, with more than 80% occurring only once. Sequencing used PBMCs. All receptors come from a man between 35 and 55 years old with rheumatoid arthritis.

The chain links TRBV13 to TRBJ2-4; D unclear. This CDR3 is built from 10 residues. Germline V gene lookup returns CDR1 PRHDT and CDR2 FYEKMQ (reference sequence). With 6 bases removed from V and 7 bases from J, the gap between germline ends came to 4 bases. The CDR3 sequence: CASSNNIQYF. In DNA form, the CDR3 reads TGTGCCAGCAGTAACAACATTCAGTACTTC.

The genes are TRBV7-2 and TRBJ1-3, with 9 bases aligning to TRBD1. In germline, CDR1 is SGHTA, CDR2 FQGNSA. This CDR3 spans 15 amino acids. J gave up 3 bases and V 5 bases, and 5 bases lay outside the gene matches. The CDR3 loop is CASSPDRGGGNTIYF. CDR3 coding DNA: TGTGCCAGCAGCCCTGACAGGGGGGGTGGAAACACCATATATTTT.

The V and J genes are TRBV2 and TRBJ2-7; 9 bases fit TRBD2. The germline gives CDR1 SNHLY, CDR2 FYNNEI. The ends lost 4 bases at V and 2 bases at J; junction bases unmatched: 3. This CDR3 has 14 residues. The CDR3 coding sequence is TGTGCCAGCAGTGTGGCGGGGGGGGCCTACGAGCAGTACTTC. Translating gives CASSVAGGAYEQYF.

This chain uses TRBV7-2 with TRBJ1-5; possible D gene TRBD1, 6 bases. The germline V gene has CDR1 SGHTA and CDR2 FQGNSA. The CDR3 has 14 residues. V lost 5 bases to trimming and J lost 5 bases, with 13 bases between them. CDR3 sequence (DNA): TGTGCCAGCAGCCCCGACGGGGGGCATCAGCCCCAGCATTTT. Translation gives CASSPDGGHQPQHF.

The V gene is TRBV7-2, the J gene TRBJ1-6; 7 bases align to TRBD1. V dropped 4 bases and J dropped 10; count of bases not matched to a gene: 10. The CDR3 extends over 15 amino acids. CDR1 and CDR2 (germline): SGHTA, FQGNSA. In DNA form, the CDR3 reads TGTGCCAGCAGCTACCGACAGGGAGGGGGATCACCCCTCCACTTT. It specifies CASSYRQGGGSPLHF.

The chain combines TRBV4-1 with TRBJ2-3; D ambiguous. Germline V CDR1 and CDR2: MGHRA, YSYEKL. Trimming shortened V by 4 bases and J by 2 bases, and 10 bases separated the two germline ends. The CDR3 is made up of 14 amino acids. The chain's CDR3 is CASSRTTPTDTQYF. The CDR3 coding sequence is TGCGCCAGCAGCCGTACGACCCCCACAGATACGCAGTATTTT.

This chain links TRBV18 with TRBJ1-4, with 8 bases aligning to TRBD1. The V and J ends lost 6 bases and 5 bases, in that order; junction bases with no gene match: 5. Germline-derived CDR1 and CDR2 are KGHSH and LQKENI. CDR3 length: 14 residues. CDR3 nucleotide sequence: TGTGCCAGCTCGGGACAGGTTCGAAATGAAAAACTGTTTTTT. This sequence encodes CASSGQVRNEKLFF.

This clone showed up just once. The genes are TRBV19 and TRBJ1-1; possible D gene TRBD1, 5 bases. The germline V and J ends were trimmed by 3 bases and 4 bases, with 6 bases remaining between them. The CDR3 runs to 12 residues. Germline assignment: CDR1 LNHDA and CDR2 SQIVND (reference sequence). CDR3 protein: CASSMGGTEAFF. For the CDR3, the DNA is TGTGCCAGTAGTATGGGGGGCACTGAAGCTTTCTTT.

The V gene is TRBV19, the J gene TRBJ2-1; 12 positions agree with TRBD2. CDR1 is LNHDA, CDR2 SQIVND, per germline (reference sequence). The V gene end was trimmed by 0 bases and the J gene end by 6 bases; junction bases not matched to a gene: 9. The CDR3 spans 18 residues. For the CDR3, the DNA is TGTGCCAGTAGTATAGAGTCCCAACTAGCGGGGGGACCCAATGAGCAGTTCTTC. Its translation: CASSIESQLAGGPNEQFF.

The chain couples TRBV4-1 to TRBJ2-3; D possibly uses TRBD1 or TRBD2 (5 bases each). Germline loops: CDR1 MGHRA, CDR2 YSYEKL. The CDR3 consists of 14 residues. V lost 3 bases and J lost 0, with 7 bases in between. DNA of the CDR3: TGCGCCAGCAGCCAGGGGGACAGCACAGATACGCAGTATTTT. This encodes CASSQGDSTDTQYF.

This chain connects TRBV7-9 to TRBJ1-4, with no clear D. This CDR3 region has 15 residues. The V end lost 5 bases, the J end lost 0 bases, and 10 bases lay between the germline ends. Germline CDR1 is SEHNR and CDR2 is FQNEAQ (reference sequence). In nucleotides, the CDR3 is TGTGCCAGCAGCCAAATAGGGTCAACTAATGAAAAACTGTTTTTT. Protein: CASSQIGSTNEKLFF.

The V call is TRBV28, the J call TRBJ1-4, with a weak D call TRBD1 (6 bases). CDR1 is MDHEN, CDR2 SYDVKM, per germline. This CDR3 is built from 13 residues. V lost 6 bases and J lost 7, with 12 bases in between. The CDR3 coding sequence is TGTGCCAGCAGGGGAGGGACAACTGAAAAACTGTTTTTT. This encodes CASRGGTTEKLFF.

The rearrangement links TRBV25-1 to TRBJ2-1; D not certain. The V gene lost 6 bases and the J gene lost 15 bases, with 15 bases spanning the gap. The CDR3 length is 11 residues. CDR1 is MGHDK, CDR2 SYGVNS, per germline. The CDR3 loop is CASRSYRQTFF. DNA of the CDR3: TGTGCCAGCAGATCATACCGGCAGACGTTCTTC.

The V and J genes are TRBV29-1 and TRBJ1-4; D is ambiguous. V lost 0 bases and J 6 bases, leaving 8 bases between the germline ends. The CDR3 has 13 residues. Germline CDR1 SQVTM, CDR2 ANQGSEA. CDR3 in DNA: TGCAGCGTTGAAGATAACTGGGATGAAAAACTGTTTTTT. This gives the protein CSVEDNWDEKLFF.

This sequence joins TRBV7-9 and TRBJ2-1; TRBD2 agrees at 7 bases. The germline CDR1 and CDR2 sequences are SEHNR and FQNEAQ (reference sequence). The CDR3 runs 13 residues. V trimming: 0 bases; J trimming: 13 bases; junction bases outside the gene matches: 6. This CDR3 reads CASSLALGGDQFF. The DNA of the CDR3 is TGTGCCAGCAGCTTAGCGCTGGGAGGGGACCAGTTCTTC.

The chain is built from TRBV5-1 and TRBJ1-4; no clear D gene. Per germline, CDR1 SGHRS and CDR2 YFSETQ. The CDR3 consists of 16 residues. The V gene lost 4 bases and the J gene lost 5 bases, with 18 bases spanning the gap. The chain's CDR3 is CASSATPGGLNEKLFF. The DNA of the CDR3 is TGCGCCAGCAGCGCAACTCCGGGAGGATTAAATGAAAAACTGTTTTTT.

V is TRBV13 and J is TRBJ1-3; 12 bases fit TRBD1. The CDR3 length is 20 residues. The V and J ends lost 4 bases and 2 bases, in that order; junction bases with no gene match: 15. Germline V gene sequence: CDR1 PRHDT, CDR2 FYEKMQ (reference sequence). The CDR3 reads CASSYSPGQGARGPGNTIYF. The CDR3 DNA reads as TGTGCCAGCAGCTATTCCCCGGGACAGGGGGCACGAGGCCCTGGAAACACCATATATTTT.